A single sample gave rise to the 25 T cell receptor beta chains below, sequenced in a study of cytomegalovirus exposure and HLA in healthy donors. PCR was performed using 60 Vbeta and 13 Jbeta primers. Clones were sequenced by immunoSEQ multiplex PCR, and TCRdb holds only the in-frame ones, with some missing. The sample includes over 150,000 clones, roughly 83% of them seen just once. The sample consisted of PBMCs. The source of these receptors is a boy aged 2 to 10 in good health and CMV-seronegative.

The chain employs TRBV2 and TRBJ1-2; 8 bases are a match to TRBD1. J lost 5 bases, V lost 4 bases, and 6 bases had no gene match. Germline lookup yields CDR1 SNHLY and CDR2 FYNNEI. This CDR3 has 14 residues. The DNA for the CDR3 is TGTGCCAGCAGTGCCGGACAGGGAGTATATGGCTACACCTTC. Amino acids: CASSAGQGVYGYTF. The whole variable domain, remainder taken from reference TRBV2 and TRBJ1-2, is EPEVTQTPSHQVTQMGQEVILRCVPISNHLYFYWYRQILGQKVEFLVSFYNNEISEKSEIFDDQFSVERPDGSNFTLKIRSTKLEDSAMYFCASSAGQGVYGYTFGSGTRLTVV.

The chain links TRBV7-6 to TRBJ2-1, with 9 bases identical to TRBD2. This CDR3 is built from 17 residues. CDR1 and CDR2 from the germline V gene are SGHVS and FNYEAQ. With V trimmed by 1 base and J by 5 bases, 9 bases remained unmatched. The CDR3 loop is CASSLVTAGGIHNEQFF. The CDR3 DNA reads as TGTGCCAGCAGCTTAGTTACTGCGGGAGGGATCCACAATGAGCAGTTCTTC.

The DNA of the CDR3 is TGTGCCAGCAGCGTAACAGGGGGGGACACTGAAGCTTTCTTT. Its protein product is CASSVTGGDTEAFF. V and J are TRBV6-1 and TRBJ1-1; 8 bases align to TRBD1. The CDR3 consists of 14 residues. Looked up from germline, CDR1 is MNHNS and CDR2 is SASEGT. V lost 6 bases and J lost 3; bases outside the gene matches: 6.

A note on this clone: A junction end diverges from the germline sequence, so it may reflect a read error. As DNA, the CDR3 is TGCAGCGTGGAAGGACTAGCGGTTCGAAGCTCCTACAATGAGCAGTTCTTC. Protein product: CSVEGLAVRSSYNEQFF. The chain uses TRBV29-1 and TRBJ2-1, with TRBD2 matching over 10 bases. The CDR3 loop spans 17 amino acids. Germline values: CDR1 SQVTM, CDR2 ANQGSEA.

Here the CDR3 reads CASSTMTSGRRSSYNEQFF. DNA for the CDR3: TGTGCCAGCAGCACGATGACTAGCGGGAGGCGGAGCTCCTACAATGAGCAGTTCTTC. The chain combines TRBV7-9 with TRBJ2-1, with TRBD2 matching 13 bases. The ends lost 5 bases at V and 0 bases at J; junction bases unmatched: 10. CDR3 size: 19 residues. CDR1 and CDR2 (germline): SEHNR, FQNEAQ (reference sequence).

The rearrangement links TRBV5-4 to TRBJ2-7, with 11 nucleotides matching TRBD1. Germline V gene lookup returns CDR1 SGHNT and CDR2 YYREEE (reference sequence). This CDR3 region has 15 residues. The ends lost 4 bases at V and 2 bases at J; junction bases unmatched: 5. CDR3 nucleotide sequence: TGTGCCAGCAGCGGACAGGGGGCCGGTCCCTACGAGCAGTACTTC. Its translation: CASSGQGAGPYEQYF.

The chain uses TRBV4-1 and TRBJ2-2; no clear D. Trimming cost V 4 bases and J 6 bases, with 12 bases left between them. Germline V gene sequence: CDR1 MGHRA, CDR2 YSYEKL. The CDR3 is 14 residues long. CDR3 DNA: TGCGCCAGCAGCCTTGAGGTAATGGCCGGGGAGCTGTTTTTT. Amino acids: CASSLEVMAGELFF.

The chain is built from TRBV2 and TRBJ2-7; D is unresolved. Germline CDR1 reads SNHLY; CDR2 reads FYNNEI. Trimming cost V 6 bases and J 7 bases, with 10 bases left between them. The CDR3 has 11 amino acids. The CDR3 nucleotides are TGTGCCAGCAGCTTAGCCCGAGAGCAGTACTTC. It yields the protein CASSLAREQYF.

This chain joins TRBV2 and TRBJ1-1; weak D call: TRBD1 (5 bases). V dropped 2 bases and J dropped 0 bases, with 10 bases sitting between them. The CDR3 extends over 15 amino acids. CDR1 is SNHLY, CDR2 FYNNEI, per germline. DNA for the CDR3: TGTGCCAGCAGTGAACAGGGTCCCATGAACACTGAAGCTTTCTTT. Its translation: CASSEQGPMNTEAFF.

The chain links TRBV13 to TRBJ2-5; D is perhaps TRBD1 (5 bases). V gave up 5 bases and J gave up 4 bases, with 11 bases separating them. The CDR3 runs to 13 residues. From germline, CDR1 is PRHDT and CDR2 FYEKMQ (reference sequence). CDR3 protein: CASSGRVGETQYF. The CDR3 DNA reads TGTGCCAGCAGCGGCAGGGTTGGAGAGACCCAGTACTTC.

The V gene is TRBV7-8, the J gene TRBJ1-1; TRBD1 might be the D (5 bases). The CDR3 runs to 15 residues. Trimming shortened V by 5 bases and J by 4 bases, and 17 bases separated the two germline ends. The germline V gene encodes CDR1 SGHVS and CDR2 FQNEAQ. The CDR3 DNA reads TGTGCCAGCAGCCCCCGGGTAGGAGGGGTCACTGAAGCTTTCTTT. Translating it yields CASSPRVGGVTEAFF. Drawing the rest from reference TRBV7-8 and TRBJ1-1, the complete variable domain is GAGVSQSPRYKVAKRGQDVALRCDPISGHVSLFWYQQALGQGPEFLTYFQNEAQLDKSGLPSDRFFAERPEGSVSTLKIQRTQQEDSAVYLCASSPRVGGVTEAFFGQGTRLTVV.

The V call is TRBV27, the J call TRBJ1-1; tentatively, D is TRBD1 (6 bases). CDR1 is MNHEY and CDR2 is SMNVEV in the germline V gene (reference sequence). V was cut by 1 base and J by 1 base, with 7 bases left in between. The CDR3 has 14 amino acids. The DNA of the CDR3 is TGTGCCAGCAGTTTATTGGACAGGAACACTGAAGCTTTCTTT. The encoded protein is CASSLLDRNTEAFF.

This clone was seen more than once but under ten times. The CDR3 sequence is CASSPSAVGAYEQYF. CDR3 sequence (DNA): TGTGCCAGCAGCCCATCGGCGGTTGGAGCCTACGAGCAGTACTTC. The V gene is TRBV21-1, the J gene TRBJ2-7; the tabulated D call, TRBD2, remains unverified against the DNA. TRBV21-1 corresponds to a pseudogene. The CDR3 covers 15 residues.

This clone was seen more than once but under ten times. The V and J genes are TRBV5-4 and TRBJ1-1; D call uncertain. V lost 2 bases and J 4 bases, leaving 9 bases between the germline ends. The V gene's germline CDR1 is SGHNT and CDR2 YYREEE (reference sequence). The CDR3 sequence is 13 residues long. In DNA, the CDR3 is TGTGCCAGCAGCTTTAGCGAGGGCACTGAAGCTTTCTTT. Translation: CASSFSEGTEAFF. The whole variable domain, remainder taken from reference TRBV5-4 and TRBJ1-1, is ETGVTQSPTHLIKTRGQQVTLRCSSQSGHNTVSWYQQALGQGPQFIFQYYREEENGRGNFPPRFSGLQFPNYSSELNVNALELDDSALYLCASSFSEGTEAFFGQGTRLTVV.

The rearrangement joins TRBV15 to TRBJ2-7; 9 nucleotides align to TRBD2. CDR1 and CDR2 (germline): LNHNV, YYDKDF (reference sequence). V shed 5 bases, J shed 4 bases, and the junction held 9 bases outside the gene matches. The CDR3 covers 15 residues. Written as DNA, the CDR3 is TGTGCCACCAGCGGACGGGCGGGAGGGCCTTACGAGCAGTACTTC. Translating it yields CATSGRAGGPYEQYF.

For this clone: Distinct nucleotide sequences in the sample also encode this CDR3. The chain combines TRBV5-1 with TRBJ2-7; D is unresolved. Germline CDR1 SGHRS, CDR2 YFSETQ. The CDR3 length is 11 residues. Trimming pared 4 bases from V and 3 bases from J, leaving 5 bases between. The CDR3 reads CASSPGYEQYF. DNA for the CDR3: TGCGCCAGCAGCCCCGGCTACGAGCAGTACTTC.

This CDR3 is CASSLAPVDEQYF. The CDR3 nucleotides are TGCGCCAGCAGCTTGGCCCCGGTTGACGAGCAGTACTTC. V gene TRBV5-1 combines with J gene TRBJ2-7, with D unclear. CDR3 size: 13 residues. Germline values: CDR1 SGHRS, CDR2 YFSETQ. The V and J ends lost 0 bases and 5 bases respectively, with 9 bases between them.

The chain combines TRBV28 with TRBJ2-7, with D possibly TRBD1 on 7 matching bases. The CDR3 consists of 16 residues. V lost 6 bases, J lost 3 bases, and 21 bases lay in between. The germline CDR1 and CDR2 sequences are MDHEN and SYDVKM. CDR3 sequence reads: CASSLNQGGGGYEQYF. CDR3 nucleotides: TGTGCCAGCAGCCTAAATCAGGGGGGAGGAGGCTACGAGCAGTACTTC. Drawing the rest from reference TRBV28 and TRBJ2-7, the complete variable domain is DVKVTQSSRYLVKRTGEKVFLECVQDMDHENMFWYRQDPGLGLRLIYFSYDVKMKEKGDIPEGYSVSREKKERFSLILESASTNQTSMYLCASSLNQGGGGYEQYFGPGTRLTVT.

CDR3 sequence: CASSETRINYGYTF. DNA for the CDR3: TGTGCCAGCAGCGAGACCAGGATTAACTATGGCTACACCTTC. This rearrangement joins TRBV25-1 to TRBJ1-2; D is unclear. The V end was cut by 6 bases, the J end by 1 base, with 12 bases between. This CDR3 region has 14 residues. Germline lookup yields CDR1 MGHDK and CDR2 SYGVNS.

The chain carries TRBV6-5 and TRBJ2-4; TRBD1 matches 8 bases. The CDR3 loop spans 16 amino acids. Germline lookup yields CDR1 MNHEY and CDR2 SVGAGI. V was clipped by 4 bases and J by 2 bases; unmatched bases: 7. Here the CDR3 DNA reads TGTGCCAGCAGTTTAGACAGGGGCCAGTCCAAAAACATTCAGTACTTC. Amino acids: CASSLDRGQSKNIQYF.

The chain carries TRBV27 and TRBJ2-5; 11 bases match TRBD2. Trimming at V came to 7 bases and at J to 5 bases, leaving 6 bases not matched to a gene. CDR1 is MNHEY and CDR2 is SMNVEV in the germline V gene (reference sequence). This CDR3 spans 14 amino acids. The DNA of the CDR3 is TGTGCCAGCATCTCCGGGACTAGCGGCGAGACCCAGTACTTC. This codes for CASISGTSGETQYF.

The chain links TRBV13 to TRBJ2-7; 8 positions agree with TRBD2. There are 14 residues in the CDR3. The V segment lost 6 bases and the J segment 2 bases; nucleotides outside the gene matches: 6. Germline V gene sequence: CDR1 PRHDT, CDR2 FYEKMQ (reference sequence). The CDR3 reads CASRKAGGPYEQYF. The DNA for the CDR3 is TGTGCCAGCAGAAAGGCGGGGGGACCCTACGAGCAGTACTTC.

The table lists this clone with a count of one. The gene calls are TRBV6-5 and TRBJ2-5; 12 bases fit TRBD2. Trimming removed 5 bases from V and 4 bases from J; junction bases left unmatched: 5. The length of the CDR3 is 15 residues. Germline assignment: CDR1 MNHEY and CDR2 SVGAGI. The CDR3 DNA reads TGTGCCAGCAGTCCGGGACTAGCGGGTGGAGAGACCCAGTACTTC. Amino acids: CASSPGLAGGETQYF.

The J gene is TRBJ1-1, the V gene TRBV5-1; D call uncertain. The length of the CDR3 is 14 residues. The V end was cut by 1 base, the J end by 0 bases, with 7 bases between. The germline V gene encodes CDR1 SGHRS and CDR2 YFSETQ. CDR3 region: CASSLHNLNTEAFF. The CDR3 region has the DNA TGCGCCAGCAGCTTGCACAACCTGAACACTGAAGCTTTCTTT. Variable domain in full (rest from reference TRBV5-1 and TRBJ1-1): KAGVTQTPRYLIKTRGQQVTLSCSPISGHRSVSWYQQTPGQGLQFLFEYFSETQRNKGNFPGRFSGRQFSNSRSEMNVSTLELGDSALYLCASSLHNLNTEAFFGQGTRLTVV.

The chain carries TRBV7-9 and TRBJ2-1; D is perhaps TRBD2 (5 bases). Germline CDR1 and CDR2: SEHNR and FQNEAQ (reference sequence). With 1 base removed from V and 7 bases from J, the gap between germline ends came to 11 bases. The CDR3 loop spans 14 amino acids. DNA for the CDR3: TGTGCCAGCAGCTTAGTGTCTAGCACAAATGAGCAGTTCTTC. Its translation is CASSLVSSTNEQFF.